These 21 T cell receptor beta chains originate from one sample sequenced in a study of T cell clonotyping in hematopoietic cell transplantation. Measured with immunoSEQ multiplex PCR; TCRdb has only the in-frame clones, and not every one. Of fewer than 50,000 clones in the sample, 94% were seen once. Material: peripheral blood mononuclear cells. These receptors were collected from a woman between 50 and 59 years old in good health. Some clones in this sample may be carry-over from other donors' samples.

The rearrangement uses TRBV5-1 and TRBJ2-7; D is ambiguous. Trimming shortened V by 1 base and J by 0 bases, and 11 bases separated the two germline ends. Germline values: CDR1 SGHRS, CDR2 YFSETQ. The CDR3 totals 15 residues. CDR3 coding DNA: TGCGCCAGCAGCTTGTTCGGTGCGAGCTCCTACGAGCAGTACTTC. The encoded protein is CASSLFGASSYEQYF.

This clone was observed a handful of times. The CDR3 loop reads CASSFGQGRGYTF. CDR3 DNA sequence: TGTGCCAGCAGTTTCGGCCAGGGTCGGGGCTACACCTTC. The gene calls are TRBV27 and TRBJ1-2; D possibly corresponds to TRBD1 (5 bases). V lost 3 bases to trimming and J lost 8 bases, with 13 bases between them. CDR1 MNHEY and CDR2 SMNVEV come from the germline V gene (reference sequence). The CDR3 has 13 amino acids.

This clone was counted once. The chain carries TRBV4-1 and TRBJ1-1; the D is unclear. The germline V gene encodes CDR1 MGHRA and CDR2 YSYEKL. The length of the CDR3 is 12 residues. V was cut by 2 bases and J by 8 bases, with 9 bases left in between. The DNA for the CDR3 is TGCGCCAGCAGCCAACCAGAGAAGGAAGCTTTCTTT. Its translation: CASSQPEKEAFF.

Here the CDR3 reads CASSLLGGSTDTQYF. Written as DNA, the CDR3 is TGTGCCAGCAGCTTATTGGGGGGGAGCACAGATACGCAGTATTTT. V gene TRBV7-2 combines with J gene TRBJ2-3; 7 positions match TRBD2. This CDR3 spans 15 amino acids. Germline V CDR1 and CDR2: SGHTA, FQGNSA. J was trimmed by 0 bases and V by 2 bases; bases with no gene match: 2.

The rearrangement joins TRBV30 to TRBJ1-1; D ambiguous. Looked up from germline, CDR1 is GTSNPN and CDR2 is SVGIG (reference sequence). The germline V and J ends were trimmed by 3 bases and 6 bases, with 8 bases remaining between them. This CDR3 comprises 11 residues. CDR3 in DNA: TGTGCCTGGAGCGGAGTTTCTGAAGCTTTCTTT. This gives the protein CAWSGVSEAFF.

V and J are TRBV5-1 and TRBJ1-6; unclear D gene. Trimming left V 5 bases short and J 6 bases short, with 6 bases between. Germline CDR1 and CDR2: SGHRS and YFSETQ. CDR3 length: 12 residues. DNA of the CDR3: TGCGCCAGCAGGCTGTCTAATTCACCCCTCCACTTT. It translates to CASRLSNSPLHF.

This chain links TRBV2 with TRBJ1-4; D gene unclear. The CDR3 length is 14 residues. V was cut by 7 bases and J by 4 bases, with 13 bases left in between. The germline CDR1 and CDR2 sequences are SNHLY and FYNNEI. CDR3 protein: CASTTDNHNEKLFF. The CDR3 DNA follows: TGTGCCAGCACCACGGATAATCATAATGAAAAACTGTTTTTT. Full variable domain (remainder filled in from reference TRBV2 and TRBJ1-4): EPEVTQTPSHQVTQMGQEVILRCVPISNHLYFYWYRQILGQKVEFLVSFYNNEISEKSEIFDDQFSVERPDGSNFTLKIRSTKLEDSAMYFCASTTDNHNEKLFFGSGTQLSVL.

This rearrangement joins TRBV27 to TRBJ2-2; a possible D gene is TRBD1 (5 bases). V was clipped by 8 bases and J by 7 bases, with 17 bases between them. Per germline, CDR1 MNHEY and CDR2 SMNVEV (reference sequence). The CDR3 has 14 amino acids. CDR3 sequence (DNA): TGTGCCAGCTGGGGCAGGGCCCTTGGCGGGGAGCTGTTTTTT. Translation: CASWGRALGGELFF.

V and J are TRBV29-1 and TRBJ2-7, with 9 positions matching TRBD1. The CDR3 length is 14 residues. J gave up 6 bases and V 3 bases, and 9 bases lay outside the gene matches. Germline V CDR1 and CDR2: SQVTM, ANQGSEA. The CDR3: CSVEGTGRESEQYF. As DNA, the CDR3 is TGCAGCGTTGAGGGGACAGGGAGAGAGAGCGAGCAGTACTTC.

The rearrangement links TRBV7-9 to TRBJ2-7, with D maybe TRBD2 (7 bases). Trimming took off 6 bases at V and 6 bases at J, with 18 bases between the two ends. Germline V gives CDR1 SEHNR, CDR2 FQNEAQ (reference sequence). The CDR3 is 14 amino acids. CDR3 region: CASRPTGSGGEQYF. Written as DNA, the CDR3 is TGTGCCAGCAGGCCGACAGGCTCGGGGGGCGAGCAGTACTTC.

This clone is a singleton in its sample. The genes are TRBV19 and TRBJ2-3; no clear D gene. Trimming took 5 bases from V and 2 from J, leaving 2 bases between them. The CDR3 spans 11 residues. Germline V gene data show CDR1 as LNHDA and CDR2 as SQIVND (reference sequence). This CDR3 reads CASSVTDTQYF. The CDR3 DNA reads TGTGCCAGTAGTGTCACAGATACGCAGTATTTT.

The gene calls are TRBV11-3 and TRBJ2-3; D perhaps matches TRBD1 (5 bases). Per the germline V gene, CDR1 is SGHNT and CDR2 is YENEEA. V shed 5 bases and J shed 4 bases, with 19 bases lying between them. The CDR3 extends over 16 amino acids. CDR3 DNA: TGTGCCAGCAGCCTCAAAACAGGTTGGGGCTCAGATACGCAGTATTTT. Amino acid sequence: CASSLKTGWGSDTQYF. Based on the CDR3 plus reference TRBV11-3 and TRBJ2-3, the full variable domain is EAGVVQSPRYKIIEKKQPVAFWCNPISGHNTLYWYLQNLGQGPELLIRYENEEAVDDSQLPKDRFSAERLKGVDSTLKIQPAELGDSAVYLCASSLKTGWGSDTQYFGPGTRLTVL.

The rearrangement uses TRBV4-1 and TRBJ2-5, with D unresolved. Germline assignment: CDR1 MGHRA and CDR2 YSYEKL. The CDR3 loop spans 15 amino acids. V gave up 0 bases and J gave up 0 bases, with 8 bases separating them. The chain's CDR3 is CASSQDGAYQETQYF. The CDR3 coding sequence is TGCGCCAGCAGCCAAGATGGTGCCTACCAAGAGACCCAGTACTTC.

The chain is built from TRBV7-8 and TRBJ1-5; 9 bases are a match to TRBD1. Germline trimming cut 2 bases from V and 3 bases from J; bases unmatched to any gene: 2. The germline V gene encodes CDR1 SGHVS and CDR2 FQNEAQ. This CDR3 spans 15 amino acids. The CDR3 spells CASSLTGGPNQPQHF. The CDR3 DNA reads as TGTGCCAGCAGCTTAACAGGGGGCCCCAATCAGCCCCAGCATTTT.

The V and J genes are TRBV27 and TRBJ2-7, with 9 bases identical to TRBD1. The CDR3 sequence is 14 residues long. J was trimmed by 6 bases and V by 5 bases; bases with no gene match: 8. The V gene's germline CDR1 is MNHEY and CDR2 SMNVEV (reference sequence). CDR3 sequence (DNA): TGTGCCAGCAGTCCCGGGACAGGGAGCGGCGAGCAGTACTTC. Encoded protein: CASSPGTGSGEQYF.

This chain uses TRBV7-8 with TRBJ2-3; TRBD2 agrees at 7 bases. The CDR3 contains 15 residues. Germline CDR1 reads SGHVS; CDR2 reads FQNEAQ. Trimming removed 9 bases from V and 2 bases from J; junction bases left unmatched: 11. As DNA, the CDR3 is TGTGCCAGTTACGAACTAGCGAGGAACACAGATACGCAGTATTTT. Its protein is CASYELARNTDTQYF.

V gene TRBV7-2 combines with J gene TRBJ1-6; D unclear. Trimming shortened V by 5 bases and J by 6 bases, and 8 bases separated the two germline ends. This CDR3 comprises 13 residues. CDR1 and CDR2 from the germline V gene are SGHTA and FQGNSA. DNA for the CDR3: TGTGCCAGCAGCGCACTTCCTAATTCACCCCTCCACTTT. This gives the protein CASSALPNSPLHF. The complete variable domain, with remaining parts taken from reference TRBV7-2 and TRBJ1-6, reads GAGVSQSPSNKVTEKGKDVELRCDPISGHTALYWYRQSLGQGLEFLIYFQGNSAPDKSGLPSDRFSAERTGGSVSTLTIQRTQQEDSAVYLCASSALPNSPLHFGNGTRLTVT.

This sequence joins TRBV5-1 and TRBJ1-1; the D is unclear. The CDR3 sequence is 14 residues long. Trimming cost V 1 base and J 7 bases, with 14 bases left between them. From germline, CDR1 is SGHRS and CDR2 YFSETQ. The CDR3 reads CASSLQTGDREAFF. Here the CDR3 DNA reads TGCGCCAGCAGCTTGCAGACGGGCGACCGTGAAGCTTTCTTT.

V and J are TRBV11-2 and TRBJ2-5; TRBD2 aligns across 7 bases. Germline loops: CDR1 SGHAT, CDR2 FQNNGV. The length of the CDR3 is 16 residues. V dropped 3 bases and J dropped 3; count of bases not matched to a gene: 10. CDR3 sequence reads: CASSFSGGGTEETQYF. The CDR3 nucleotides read TGTGCCAGCAGCTTTAGTGGGGGGGGAACCGAAGAGACCCAGTACTTC.

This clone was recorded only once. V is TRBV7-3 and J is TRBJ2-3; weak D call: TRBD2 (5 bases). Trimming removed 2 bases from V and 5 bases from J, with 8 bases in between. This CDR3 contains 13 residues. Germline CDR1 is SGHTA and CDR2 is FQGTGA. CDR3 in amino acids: CASSLEGRDTQYF. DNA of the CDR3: TGTGCCAGCAGCTTAGAGGGTAGAGATACGCAGTATTTT.

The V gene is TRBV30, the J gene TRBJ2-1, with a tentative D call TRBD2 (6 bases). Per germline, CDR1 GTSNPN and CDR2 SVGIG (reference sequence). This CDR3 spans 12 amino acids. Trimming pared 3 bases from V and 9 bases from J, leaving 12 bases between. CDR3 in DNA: TGTGCCTGGAGCCGGGACTTTGGTGAGCAGTTCTTC. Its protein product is CAWSRDFGEQFF.